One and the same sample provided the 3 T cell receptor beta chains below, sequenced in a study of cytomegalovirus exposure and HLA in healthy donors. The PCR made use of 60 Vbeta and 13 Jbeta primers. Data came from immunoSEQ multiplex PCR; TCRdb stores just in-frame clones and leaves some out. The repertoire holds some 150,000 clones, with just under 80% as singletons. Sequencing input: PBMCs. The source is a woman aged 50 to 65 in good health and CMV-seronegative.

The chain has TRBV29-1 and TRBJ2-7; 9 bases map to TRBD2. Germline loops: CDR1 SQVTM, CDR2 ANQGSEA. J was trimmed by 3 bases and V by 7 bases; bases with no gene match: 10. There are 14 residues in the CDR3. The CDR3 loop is CSAALAGSLYEQYF. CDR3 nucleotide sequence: TGCAGCGCGGCCCTAGCGGGGAGCCTCTACGAGCAGTACTTC.

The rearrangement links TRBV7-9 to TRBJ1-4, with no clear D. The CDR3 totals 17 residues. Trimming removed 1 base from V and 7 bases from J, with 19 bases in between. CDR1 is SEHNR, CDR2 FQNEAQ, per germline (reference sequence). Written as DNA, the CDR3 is TGTGCCAGCAGCTTAGGTGTCGCGGGAAACCTGGGTGAAAAACTGTTTTTT. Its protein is CASSLGVAGNLGEKLFF.

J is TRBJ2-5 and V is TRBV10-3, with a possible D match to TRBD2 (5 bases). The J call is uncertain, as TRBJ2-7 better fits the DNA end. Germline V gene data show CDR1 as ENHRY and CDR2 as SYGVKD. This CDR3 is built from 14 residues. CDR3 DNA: TGTGCCATCAGTGGGGAGAGTCGCTCCTACGAGCAGTACTTC. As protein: CAISGESRSYEQYF.